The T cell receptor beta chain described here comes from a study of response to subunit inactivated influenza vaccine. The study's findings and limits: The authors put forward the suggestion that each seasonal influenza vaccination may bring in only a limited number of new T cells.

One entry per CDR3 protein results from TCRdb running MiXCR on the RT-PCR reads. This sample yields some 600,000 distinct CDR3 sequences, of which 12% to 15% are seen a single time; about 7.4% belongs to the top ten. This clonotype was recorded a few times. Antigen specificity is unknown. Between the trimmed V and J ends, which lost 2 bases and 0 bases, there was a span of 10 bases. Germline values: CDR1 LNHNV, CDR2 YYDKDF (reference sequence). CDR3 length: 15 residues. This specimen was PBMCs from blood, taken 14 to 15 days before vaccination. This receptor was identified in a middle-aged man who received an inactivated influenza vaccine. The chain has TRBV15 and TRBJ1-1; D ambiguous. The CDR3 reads CATSRRLAMNTEAFF. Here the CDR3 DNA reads TGTGCCACCAGCAGAAGGCTAGCCATGAACACTGAAGCTTTCTTT. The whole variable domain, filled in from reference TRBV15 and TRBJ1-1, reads DAMVIQNPRYQVTQFGKPVTLSCSQTLNHNVMYWYQQKSSQAPKLLFHYYDKDFNNEADTPDNFQSRRPNTSFCFLDIRSPGLGDTAMYLCATSRRLAMNTEAFFGQGTRLTVV.